The 25 T cell receptor beta chains given below trace back to one sample, sequenced in a study of radiotherapy plus CTLA-4 blockade in lung cancer. Assay used: immunoSEQ multiplex PCR; TCRdb lists only in-frame clones, some missing. The data hold some 30,000 clones, with roughly four fifths observed a single time. Sequencing used peripheral blood, obtained from a patient treated with radiotherapy plus ipilimumab. Receptors were obtained from a human donor with non-small cell lung cancer that progressed on radiotherapy plus ipilimumab.

This clone appeared once. The chain uses TRBV5-5 and TRBJ1-6; 9 bases fit TRBD1. The V and J ends lost 4 bases and 7 bases, in that order; junction bases with no gene match: 9. CDR1 is SGHKS, CDR2 YYEKEE, per germline (reference sequence). The CDR3 consists of 16 residues. The DNA for the CDR3 is TGTGCCAGCAGCCCTCTAACCGGGACAGGGAATTCACCCCTCCACTTT. Its translation is CASSPLTGTGNSPLHF.

This chain joins TRBV9 and TRBJ1-3; D is unresolved. CDR1 SGDLS and CDR2 YYNGEE come from the germline V gene. Between the trimmed V and J ends, which lost 0 bases and 4 bases, there was a span of 17 bases. The CDR3 contains 17 residues. CDR3 bases: TGTGCCAGCAGCGTAGTCGGTGCGCCTGCCCCGGGAAACACCATATATTTT. Its translation is CASSVVGAPAPGNTIYF. Supplemented by reference TRBV9 and TRBJ1-3, the full variable domain reads DSGVTQTPKHLITATGQRVTLRCSPRSGDLSVYWYQQSLDQGLQFLIQYYNGEERAKGNILERFSAQQFPDLHSELNLSSLELGDSALYFCASSVVGAPAPGNTIYFGEGSWLTVV.

Sample share makes this clone medium-sized. V usage is TRBV5-5 and J usage is TRBJ2-1, with a weak D call TRBD1 (5 bases). Trimming removed 2 bases from V and 1 base from J, with 10 bases in between. The germline V gene has CDR1 SGHKS and CDR2 YYEKEE (reference sequence). This CDR3 has 15 amino acids. For the CDR3, the DNA is TGTGCCAGCAGCTTCAGGGAAAAATCCTACAATGAGCAGTTCTTC. As protein: CASSFREKSYNEQFF.

The rearrangement uses TRBV9 and TRBJ1-6; D is undetermined. There are 13 residues in the CDR3. V lost 9 bases and J lost 3, with 10 bases in between. The germline V gene encodes CDR1 SGDLS and CDR2 YYNGEE. CDR3 DNA: TGTGCCACCCAGCGTGGCTATAATTCACCCCTCCACTTT. Protein: CATQRGYNSPLHF.

The chain links TRBV7-2 to TRBJ1-1, with D possibly matching TRBD1 (6 bases). Trimming cost V 2 bases and J 4 bases, with 14 bases left between them. Germline CDR1 SGHTA, CDR2 FQGNSA. The CDR3 runs 15 residues. As DNA, the CDR3 is TGTGCCAGCAGCTTACACAGGGTGGCGACCACTGAAGCTTTCTTT. Amino acid sequence: CASSLHRVATTEAFF.

This clone was counted between two and nine times. The gene calls are TRBV4-3 and TRBJ2-2; possible D gene TRBD1, 5 bases. This CDR3 has 16 amino acids. V lost 1 base, J lost 7 bases, and 16 bases lay in between. Germline loops: CDR1 LGHNA, CDR2 YSLEER. The CDR3 reads CASSQVLSRVFGELFF. The CDR3 nucleotides read TGCGCCAGCAGCCAAGTATTGTCCAGGGTATTCGGGGAGCTGTTTTTT.

This chain joins TRBV11-2 and TRBJ2-3, with D unresolved. Germline V gene sequence: CDR1 SGHAT, CDR2 FQNNGV. The CDR3 is 17 residues long. V was shortened by 3 bases and J by 4 bases, with 20 bases between the two germline ends. CDR3 sequence reads: CASSFPRFASSADTQYF. The CDR3 DNA is TGTGCCAGCAGCTTCCCTCGATTTGCGTCGAGTGCAGATACGCAGTATTTT.

V gene TRBV6-4 combines with J gene TRBJ1-2; 7 positions match TRBD1. The CDR3 covers 19 residues. Germline V CDR1 and CDR2: MRHNA, SNTAGT. The J segment lost 1 base and the V segment lost 0 bases, leaving 14 bases of the junction unmatched. The CDR3 DNA reads as TGTGCCAGCAGTGACTCTAAAGGGGGCGAGTTCCCCTTTAACTATGGCTACACCTTC. Translated, it gives CASSDSKGGEFPFNYGYTF.

The J gene is TRBJ1-2, the V gene TRBV19; TRBD1 matches 8 bases. CDR3 length: 13 residues. Germline CDR1 LNHDA, CDR2 SQIVND (reference sequence). The V segment lost 5 bases and the J segment 7 bases; nucleotides outside the gene matches: 6. The CDR3 here is CASSFQQGVGYTF. Here the CDR3 DNA reads TGTGCCAGTAGTTTCCAACAGGGGGTTGGCTACACCTTC.

This chain connects TRBV7-6 to TRBJ1-6; 7 positions agree with TRBD1. V was pared by 1 base and J by 9 bases, with 6 bases of the junction left unmatched. Looked up from germline, CDR1 is SGHVS and CDR2 is FNYEAQ. The CDR3 runs 15 residues. CDR3 nucleotides: TGTGCCAGCAGCTTAGTCGTACAGGGGAGTTCACCCCTCCACTTT. Encoded protein: CASSLVVQGSSPLHF. The variable domain in full, with the rest retrieved from reference TRBV7-6 and TRBJ1-6, is GAGVSQSPRYKVTKRGQDVALRCDPISGHVSLYWYRQALGQGPEFLTYFNYEAQQDKSGLPNDRFSAERPEGSISTLTIQRTEQRDSAMYRCASSLVVQGSSPLHFGNGTRLTVT.

The V gene is TRBV7-3, the J gene TRBJ2-7; D is ambiguous. This CDR3 is built from 10 residues. Germline V gene sequence: CDR1 SGHTA, CDR2 FQGTGA. V gave up 3 bases and J gave up 5 bases, with 2 bases separating them. Here the CDR3 DNA reads TGTGCCAGCAGCTTCAACGAGCAGTACTTC. Its protein product is CASSFNEQYF.

This clone appeared a few times. Without the conserved terminal phenylalanine or tryptophan, this CDR3 likely stems from a read error. The chain combines TRBV4-1 with TRBJ1-6, with no clear D. Germline V gene lookup returns CDR1 MGHRA and CDR2 YSYEKL. The V and J ends lost 2 bases and 5 bases respectively, with 16 bases between them. The CDR3 covers 17 residues. In nucleotides, the CDR3 is TGCGCCAGCAGCCAACCCGGAACCGGGGAGCATAATTCACCCCTCCACGGT. Translated: CASSQPGTGEHNSPLHG.

The chain has TRBV5-1 and TRBJ2-2; 8 positions match TRBD1. This CDR3 comprises 16 residues. V was pared by 4 bases and J by 2 bases, with 7 bases of the junction left unmatched. The germline CDR1 and CDR2 sequences are SGHRS and YFSETQ. This CDR3 is CASSPWGQANTGELFF. CDR3 in DNA: TGCGCCAGCAGCCCCTGGGGACAGGCAAACACCGGGGAGCTGTTTTTT.

This clone appeared a few times. This chain uses TRBV7-8 with TRBJ1-1; a weak D match, TRBD1 (6 bases). This CDR3 spans 13 amino acids. Trimming took 5 bases from V and 4 from J, leaving 11 bases between them. The germline CDR1 and CDR2 sequences are SGHVS and FQNEAQ. The CDR3 DNA follows: TGTGCCAGCAGCATGACAGGCCCCACTGAAGCTTTCTTT. Amino acids: CASSMTGPTEAFF.

The V gene is TRBV9, the J gene TRBJ1-6, with D perhaps matching TRBD1 (5 bases). The CDR3 covers 18 residues. V was trimmed by 0 bases and J by 6 bases, leaving 19 bases between them. Germline V gene sequence: CDR1 SGDLS, CDR2 YYNGEE. CDR3 amino acids: CASSVEPLTYRSNSPLHF. The CDR3 DNA sequence: TGTGCCAGCAGCGTAGAACCCCTCACCTACAGGTCTAATTCACCCCTCCACTTT.

The rearrangement links TRBV6-5 to TRBJ1-1; D unclear. Germline V gene sequence: CDR1 MNHEY, CDR2 SVGAGI. The CDR3 has 13 residues. V shed 8 bases and J shed 1 base, with 11 bases lying between them. CDR3: CASREDRNTEAFF. Here the CDR3 DNA reads TGTGCCAGCCGCGAGGATCGGAACACTGAAGCTTTCTTT.

On this clone: Other DNA sequences of this sample code for an identical CDR3. The gene calls are TRBV18 and TRBJ1-6, with a weak D call TRBD1 (6 bases). With 2 bases removed from V and 7 bases from J, the gap between germline ends came to 9 bases. The CDR3 totals 14 residues. CDR1 is KGHSH and CDR2 is LQKENI in the germline V gene. The DNA for the CDR3 is TGTGCCAGCTCACCATCAGGGGAGAATTCACCCCTCCACTTT. Translating gives CASSPSGENSPLHF.

The V call is TRBV7-9, the J call TRBJ2-3, with no clear D. The length of the CDR3 is 13 residues. Germline V gives CDR1 SEHNR, CDR2 FQNEAQ (reference sequence). Trimming removed 2 bases from V and 5 bases from J, with 8 bases in between. CDR3: CASSLNRGDTQYF. CDR3 coding DNA: TGTGCCAGCAGCTTAAATAGAGGAGATACGCAGTATTTT.

The chain recombines TRBV6-5 with TRBJ2-2; 7 bases agree with TRBD2. The CDR3 length is 13 residues. Trimming cost V 6 bases and J 5 bases; bases outside gene matches: 3. Looked up from germline, CDR1 is MNHEY and CDR2 is SVGAGI. The CDR3 is CASRTSLTGELFF. In DNA, the CDR3 is TGTGCCAGCAGGACTAGCTTAACCGGGGAGCTGTTTTTT.

This clone is deemed medium-sized. V gene TRBV27 combines with J gene TRBJ1-5; D might be TRBD1 (5 bases). CDR3 length: 15 amino acids. Per the germline V gene, CDR1 is MNHEY and CDR2 is SMNVEV (reference sequence). V lost 6 bases and J 1 base, leaving 13 bases between the germline ends. The CDR3: CASRVGVVSNQPQHF. Here the CDR3 DNA reads TGTGCCAGCAGGGTAGGGGTGGTGAGCAATCAGCCCCAGCATTTT.

This clone was observed once. The J gene is TRBJ1-2, the V gene TRBV6-6; no clear D. There are 13 residues in the CDR3. The V gene's germline CDR1 is MNHNY and CDR2 SVGAGI (reference sequence). V lost 6 bases to trimming and J lost 8 bases, with 16 bases between them. The CDR3 sequence: CASSFQSTGGYTF. The CDR3 DNA reads as TGTGCCAGCAGCTTCCAGTCGACGGGAGGCTACACCTTC.

This sequence joins TRBV5-1 and TRBJ1-1; TRBD1 matches 12 bases. The CDR3 has 15 residues. The V gene end was trimmed by 4 bases and the J gene end by 5 bases; junction bases not matched to a gene: 6. Per the germline V gene, CDR1 is SGHRS and CDR2 is YFSETQ. DNA of the CDR3: TGCGCCAGCAGCCTCCTGGGACAGGGGGCAACTGAAGCTTTCTTT. Translating it yields CASSLLGQGATEAFF.

The V gene is TRBV4-1, the J gene TRBJ2-3, with 9 nucleotides matching TRBD2. The length of the CDR3 is 16 residues. CDR1 is MGHRA, CDR2 YSYEKL, per germline. J lost 0 bases, V lost 2 bases, and 3 bases had no gene match. This chain's CDR3 is CASSQLAGLSTDTQYF. The CDR3 nucleotides are TGCGCCAGCAGCCAACTAGCGGGGTTGAGCACAGATACGCAGTATTTT.

In DNA form, the CDR3 reads TGTGCCAGCACCCTGGACAGGAGAGCCTACGAGCAGTACTTC. It specifies CASTLDRRAYEQYF. The V gene is TRBV6-5, the J gene TRBJ2-7, with 7 bases fitting TRBD1. Germline V gene sequence: CDR1 MNHEY, CDR2 SVGAGI. With V trimmed by 7 bases and J by 2 bases, 8 bases remained unmatched. This CDR3 contains 14 residues.

The V gene is TRBV11-2, the J gene TRBJ1-1; TRBD1 agrees at 8 bases. The CDR3 covers 13 residues. The V segment lost 5 bases and the J segment 10 bases; nucleotides outside the gene matches: 9. Germline V CDR1 and CDR2: SGHAT, FQNNGV. CDR3 region: CASSQQDRAPAFF. The CDR3 coding sequence is TGTGCCAGCAGCCAACAGGACAGGGCCCCAGCTTTCTTT.